These 2 T cell receptor beta chains were all obtained from the same sample, sequenced in a study of Ad26.COV2.S vaccination and SARS-CoV-2 variants. Regarding treatment: about 20 received Ad26.COV2.S at low or high dose, single or two shots; a few received placebo; per-sample allocation not given. Samples analyzed were those drawn on day 63 after the first vaccine or placebo injection. This table comes from immunoSEQ multiplex PCR, and its TCRdb copy is limited to in-frame clones, with some not included. The data contain roughly 500,000 clones, around 88% of them singletons. The sample was peripheral blood, taken in a trial of Ad26.COV2.S vaccine versus placebo. The receptors shown here come from a person between 18 and 60 years old who received the Ad26.COV2.S COVID-19 vaccine or a placebo.

CDR3 coding DNA: TGTGCCAGCAGCTCGTCGGGGACTAGTGCGCAGTTCTTC. It specifies CASSSSGTSAQFF. V usage is TRBV7-8 and J usage is TRBJ2-1, with 8 bases lining up with TRBD2. Trimming took 4 bases from V and 12 from J; bases not matched to a gene: 8. The CDR3 runs to 13 residues. Germline V gene sequence: CDR1 SGHVS, CDR2 FQNEAQ.

This chain uses TRBV5-4 with TRBJ2-1; possible D gene TRBD1, 7 bases. The CDR3 extends over 16 amino acids. Trimming shortened V by 4 bases and J by 1 base, and 15 bases separated the two germline ends. Germline lookup yields CDR1 SGHNT and CDR2 YYREEE (reference sequence). The CDR3 protein is CASSQEGAWSYNEQFF. As DNA, the CDR3 is TGTGCCAGCAGCCAGGAGGGGGCATGGTCCTACAATGAGCAGTTCTTC. Combining the CDR3 with reference TRBV5-4 and TRBJ2-1 gives the whole variable domain ETGVTQSPTHLIKTRGQQVTLRCSSQSGHNTVSWYQQALGQGPQFIFQYYREEENGRGNFPPRFSGLQFPNYSSELNVNALELDDSALYLCASSQEGAWSYNEQFFGPGTRLTVL.